This T cell receptor (beta chain) was observed in a study of T cells expressing NK-cell markers. Study-wide results and limits: NKG2C+ dominant clonotype frequencies in over 5 donors were roughly 1.0-7.0% of CD8+ T cells. Whether expanded NKG2C+ T cell clones were HCMV-specific remained unclear.

TCRdb re-called the 5' RACE reads; one entry per CDR3 protein, DNA not given. This sample's clone table lists 400,000 to 550,000 distinct CDR3 sequences. A word on this clonotype: Its target is not known.

Germline V gene data show CDR1 as LGHDT and CDR2 as YNNKEL (reference sequence). The CDR3 extends over 16 amino acids. The sequence came from a woman aged 18 to 69 in good health. The sequenced sample was blood T cells: a sorted CD56 or NKG2C T cell subset, CD4+ or CD8+ T cells, or bulk PBMC T cells (not recorded which). The chain uses TRBV3-1 and TRBJ2-3; TCRdb's assignment of TRBD2 cannot be checked, as there is no DNA. CDR3 sequence: CASSQGPLAGMDTQYF.